The 8 T cell receptor beta chains listed next were all sequenced from one sample in a study of blood T cell repertoires in COVID-19. Generated by immunoSEQ multiplex PCR, the TCRdb table keeps only in-frame clones and is missing some. The profile shows under 200,000 clones, 85% to 90% of them singletons. Material: peripheral blood. These receptors originate from an older woman with acute or convalescent COVID-19.

The chain is built from TRBV9 and TRBJ1-3; 7 nucleotides align to TRBD1. V trimming: 2 bases; J trimming: 0 bases; junction bases outside the gene matches: 2. Germline assignment: CDR1 SGDLS and CDR2 YYNGEE. The CDR3 has 15 amino acids. The CDR3 nucleotides read TGTGCCAGCAGCGTCACAGGGGACTCTGGAAACACCATATATTTT. It specifies CASSVTGDSGNTIYF. Combining the CDR3 with reference TRBV9 and TRBJ1-3 gives the whole variable domain DSGVTQTPKHLITATGQRVTLRCSPRSGDLSVYWYQQSLDQGLQFLIQYYNGEERAKGNILERFSAQQFPDLHSELNLSSLELGDSALYFCASSVTGDSGNTIYFGEGSWLTVV.

In this sample, this clone turned up a few times. V gene TRBV28 combines with J gene TRBJ2-7, with TRBD1 matching over 8 bases. J was trimmed by 2 bases and V by 3 bases; bases with no gene match: 6. The CDR3 has 15 residues. Germline-derived CDR1 and CDR2 are MDHEN and SYDVKM. CDR3 DNA: TGTGCCAGCAGTTTGGGACAGGTTGTCGCCTACGAGCAGTACTTC. Its translation: CASSLGQVVAYEQYF.

The chain links TRBV7-2 to TRBJ2-2, with D possibly matching TRBD1 (6 bases). The CDR3 loop spans 13 amino acids. CDR1 is SGHTA and CDR2 is FQGNSA in the germline V gene. Trimming took off 1 base at V and 9 bases at J, with 9 bases between the two ends. CDR3 sequence (DNA): TGTGCCAGCAGCTTAGGGGGGCGAAGGGAGCTGTTTTTT. It encodes CASSLGGRRELFF.

V is TRBV12-3 or TRBV12-4 and J is TRBJ2-7, with D uncertain. V was pared by 5 bases and J by 3 bases, with 8 bases between. This CDR3 comprises 12 residues. This CDR3 reads CASSTRGYEQYF. Written as DNA, the CDR3 is TGTGCCAGCAGTACCCGAGGCTACGAGCAGTACTTC.

With respect to this clone: In the same sample, other DNA sequences code for this CDR3. The chain uses TRBV18 and TRBJ1-2, with D perhaps matching TRBD1 (5 bases). Trimming took off 0 bases at V and 4 bases at J, with 6 bases between the two ends. Germline values: CDR1 KGHSH, CDR2 LQKENI. This CDR3 has 13 residues. DNA of the CDR3: TGTGCCAGCTCACCACCGGGGGGCTATGGCTACACCTTC. It specifies CASSPPGGYGYTF.

V and J are TRBV18 and TRBJ1-2, with D maybe TRBD1 (6 bases). The ends were cut back, 2 bases at V and 1 base at J, with 8 bases in the middle. The CDR3 length is 14 residues. Germline V gene data show CDR1 as KGHSH and CDR2 as LQKENI. The CDR3, as DNA: TGTGCCAGCTCACCAGGACAGAGTAACTATGGCTACACCTTC. Translation: CASSPGQSNYGYTF.

V usage is TRBV3-1 (or the pseudogene TRBV3-2) and J usage is TRBJ2-3; 14 nucleotides align to TRBD2. The germline gives CDR1 LGHDT, CDR2 YNNKEL (reference sequence). This CDR3 region has 16 residues. V lost 4 bases, J lost 4 bases, and 4 bases stayed unmatched. The DNA of the CDR3 is TGTGCCAGCAGCCGATTGACTAGCGGGAGGGCAGATACGCAGTATTTT. Translated, it gives CASSRLTSGRADTQYF.

The V gene is TRBV5-6, the J gene TRBJ1-5; D gene unclear. The CDR3 has 14 residues. Trimming removed 0 bases at V and 9 bases at J, with 13 bases between. The germline gives CDR1 SGHDT, CDR2 YYEEEE. The CDR3 nucleotides read TGTGCCAGCAGCTTGGGGCATGAAATCTTGCCCCAGCATTTT. Translation: CASSLGHEILPQHF.